This is a list of T cell receptor beta chains from one sample in a study of shared clonotypes between healthy human individuals. Libraries were prepared by immunoSEQ multiplex PCR; TCRdb keeps only in-frame clonotypes and omits some of them. The sample contains some 580,000 clones, more than 95% of which appear only once. Sequences were obtained from naive CD4+ T cells sorted from blood. These receptors all stem from a woman in her twenties or thirties in good health. The CDR3 runs from the conserved cysteine through the conserved F or W. The D gene is left open where the match is weak. Clone size is stated in some rows and not others, as once, few, many or a class when expanded.

>TRBV28|TRBJ2-7|.|TRBD2
TGTGCCAGCGAAGGGACTAGCGACTACGAGCAGTACTTC
CASEGTSDYEQYF
>TRBV5-1|TRBJ1-1|.|TRBD1
TGCGCCAGCAGCGGAAGGACAGGCGAAGCTTTCTTT
CASSGRTGEAFF
>TRBV10-3|TRBJ2-1|.|TRBD1
TGTGCCATCAGTGAGTCGGGGACAGGGGGGAAAAATGAGCAGTTCTTC
CAISESGTGGKNEQFF
>TRBV4-1|TRBJ2-2|.|TRBD2
TGCGCCAGCAGCCGAGGGACTAGCGGGAGATCTGCCGGGGAGCTGTTTTTT
CASSRGTSGRSAGELFF
>TRBV19|TRBJ2-1|.|TRBD2
TGTGCCAGTAGTATTCGGACTAGCGGGAGGGGCAATGAGCAGTTCTTC
CASSIRTSGRGNEQFF
>TRBV18|TRBJ1-4|.|.
TGTGCCAGCTCACCAGGGCAGGGGAAGGAAAAACTGTTTTTT
CASSPGQGKEKLFF
>TRBV27|TRBJ2-7|.|TRBD1
TGTGCCAGCAGTCCCCGGACAGGGCGTCAGCAGTACTTC
CASSPRTGRQQYF
>TRBV28|TRBJ1-3|.|.
TGTGCCAGCAGTCCACCCCGGACGCCTGGAAACACCATATATTTT
CASSPPRTPGNTIYF
>TRBV6-6|TRBJ2-1|.|TRBD2
TGTGCCAGCAGTTACCCCGGGACTAGCGGGAGACATGAGCAGTTCTTC
CASSYPGTSGRHEQFF
>TRBV7-9|TRBJ2-3|.|.
TGTGCCAGCAGCTTAGTTCCATCAGATACGCAGTATTTT
CASSLVPSDTQYF
>TRBV13|TRBJ1-4|.|.
TGTGCCAGCAGCCGCGACAGGCCAAATGAAAAACTGTTTTTT
CASSRDRPNEKLFF
>TRBV27|TRBJ2-3|.|.
TGTGCCAGCAGTTTAGGATTGGGTAGTTGGGGACTTCCAGATACGCAGTATTTT
CASSLGLGSWGLPDTQYF
>TRBV29-1|TRBJ2-5|.|.
TGCAGCGTTAAGTGGGACCAGAGTGCCTCGACCCAGTACTTC
CSVKWDQSASTQYF
>TRBV19|TRBJ2-3|.|TRBD1
TGTGCCAGTACCATCCGGATCGCCCCGGGACAGGGGGCTCGGGGCACAGATACGCAGTATTTT
CASTIRIAPGQGARGTDTQYF
>TRBV18|TRBJ1-5|.|TRBD1
TGTGCCAGCTCACCACTGAACTCGAGGGGTGAAGGGGGCCAGCCCCAGCATTTT
CASSPLNSRGEGGQPQHF
>TRBV10-1|TRBJ2-3|.|.
TGCGCCAGCAGTGAGGCTGGGACAGATACGCAGTATTTT
CASSEAGTDTQYF
>TRBV6-1|TRBJ2-6|.|TRBD1
TGTGCCAGCAGTGACGGGACAGGCGTCTCTGGGGCCAACGTCCTGACTTTC
CASSDGTGVSGANVLTF
>TRBV5-4|TRBJ2-3|.|.
TGTGCCAGCAGCTTGGTGTCGGGCGTCCCACCGGGTACGCAGTATTTT
CASSLVSGVPPGTQYF
>TRBV6-1|TRBJ1-1|once|TRBD1
TGTGCCAGCAAACTACGACAGGGCCCGAACACTGAAGCTTTCTTT
CASKLRQGPNTEAFF
>TRBV7-9|TRBJ2-7|.|.
TGTGCCAGCAGCTCGGCCTTCTACGAGCAGTACTTC
CASSSAFYEQYF
>TRBV28|TRBJ2-7|.|TRBD1
TGTGCCACAACGGGACAGGGCGTAAACGAGCAGTACTTC
CATTGQGVNEQYF
>TRBV28|TRBJ1-5|few|.
TGTGCCAGCAGCGGAAGCAATCAGCCCCAGCATTTT
CASSGSNQPQHF
>TRBV30|TRBJ1-1|.|.
TGTGCCTGGAGTGTACATTCCAGGGTCAGGAACACTGAAGCTTTCTTT
CAWSVHSRVRNTEAFF
>TRBV2|TRBJ2-2|.|TRBD2
TGTGCCAGCAAACTAGCGGGAGTTAGGACCGGGGAGCTGTTTTTT
CASKLAGVRTGELFF
>TRBV11-3|TRBJ2-1|.|TRBD2
TGTGCCAGCAGCTTGACTAGCCTGAATGAGCAGTTCTTC
CASSLTSLNEQFF
>TRBV5-1|TRBJ1-1|.|TRBD1
TGCGCCAGCAGCCCCGACCTCAGGACAGGGGTTTCTGAGACTGAAGCTTTCTTT
CASSPDLRTGVSETEAFF
>TRBV18|TRBJ1-4|.|TRBD1
TGTGCCAGCTCAATCCGATCCGGGACAGGGGGAGCAACTAATGAAAAACTGTTTTTT
CASSIRSGTGGATNEKLFF
>TRBV5-1|TRBJ2-1|.|TRBD1
TGCGCCAGCAGCCTGGGACAGGGCTACAATGAGCAGTTCTTC
CASSLGQGYNEQFF
>TRBV7-7|TRBJ2-3|.|.
TGTGCCAGCAGCCCGACCGGGACGGGGTTGGATACGCAGTATTTT
CASSPTGTGLDTQYF